The entry below describes one T cell receptor beta chain. Antigen unknown. This entry comes from a study of OX40 agonist ivuxolimab in advanced cancers. As for the study in general: Among those enrolled, mean age was about 58 years (range roughly 23 to 90) and roughly 84% were male. Findings of the study overall: The expanded peripheral T cells' antigen specificity was not determined. At 0.1 to 3.0 mg/kg and by week 6, clonal expansion occurred in CD4+ and CD8+ blood T cells.

The table came from immunoSEQ multiplex PCR; TCRdb's copy has only in-frame clones and leaves some out. The sample shows some 20,000 clones, less than 90% of them seen only once. The sequenced sample was CD4+ or CD8+ T cells sorted from blood, obtained in a trial of the OX40 agonist ivuxolimab. This TCR was sampled from an adult with an advanced solid tumor such as melanoma, head and neck, liver or kidney cancer.

In DNA, the CDR3 is TGTGCCAGCAACCTGGGACTAGCGTACGAGCAGTACTTC. This translates into CASNLGLAYEQYF. The chain is built from TRBV5-5 and TRBJ2-7; TRBD2 aligns across 10 bases. In germline, CDR1 is SGHKS, CDR2 YYEKEE (reference sequence). V lost 6 bases to trimming and J lost 4 bases; unmatched junction nucleotides: 4. The CDR3 totals 13 residues.